Each of the 23 T cell receptor beta chains below was sequenced from the same sample in a study of blood T cell repertoires in COVID-19. Only in-frame clones appear in the TCRdb table, and some are missing; sequencing was by immunoSEQ multiplex PCR. Of about 29,000 clones in the sample, more than 70% were seen once. The specimen was peripheral blood. Receptor source: a human donor in a cohort sampled during active COVID-19.

The chain uses TRBV15 and TRBJ2-3; D possibly corresponds to TRBD2 (5 bases). Trimming removed 5 bases at V and 5 bases at J, with 23 bases between. Looked up from germline, CDR1 is LNHNV and CDR2 is YYDKDF (reference sequence). This CDR3 comprises 17 residues. Here the CDR3 reads CATSSDPKRLYGDTQYF. CDR3 DNA sequence: TGTGCCACCAGCTCCGACCCAAAGCGGCTCTACGGAGATACGCAGTATTTT.

J is TRBJ2-7 and V is TRBV10-3, with no clear D. Germline values: CDR1 ENHRY, CDR2 SYGVKD. The CDR3 totals 12 residues. The V and J ends lost 5 bases and 3 bases respectively, with 8 bases between them. As DNA, the CDR3 is TGTGCCATCAGTTCCCCTAACTACGAGCAGTACTTC. It is translated as CAISSPNYEQYF.

The chain recombines TRBV14 with TRBJ2-1; unclear D gene. CDR1 is SGHDN, CDR2 FVKESK, per germline. V lost 0 bases, J lost 6 bases, and 9 bases lay in between. This CDR3 has 14 residues. In DNA, the CDR3 is TGTGCCAGCAGCCAAGATACGGTAACCAATGAGCAGTTCTTC. It codes for CASSQDTVTNEQFF. Variable domain in full (rest from reference TRBV14 and TRBJ2-1): EAGVTQFPSHSVIEKGQTVTLRCDPISGHDNLYWYRRVMGKEIKFLLHFVKESKQDESGMPNNRFLAERTGGTYSTLKVQPAELEDSGVYFCASSQDTVTNEQFFGPGTRLTVL.

The CDR3 sequence: CASSSGTGGTDTQYF. Here the CDR3 DNA reads TGCGCCAGCAGCTCCGGGACAGGGGGCACAGATACGCAGTATTTT. The chain links TRBV5-1 to TRBJ2-3; 10 nucleotides agree with TRBD1. Trimming at V came to 3 bases and at J to 1 base, leaving 2 bases not matched to a gene. The germline gives CDR1 SGHRS, CDR2 YFSETQ. This CDR3 comprises 15 residues. Full variable domain (outside the CDR3, taken from reference TRBV5-1 and TRBJ2-3): KAGVTQTPRYLIKTRGQQVTLSCSPISGHRSVSWYQQTPGQGLQFLFEYFSETQRNKGNFPGRFSGRQFSNSRSEMNVSTLELGDSALYLCASSSGTGGTDTQYFGPGTRLTVL.

The chain uses TRBV15 and TRBJ2-7; tentative D call: TRBD2 (7 bases). This CDR3 has 16 residues. Germline V gene data show CDR1 as LNHNV and CDR2 as YYDKDF (reference sequence). The V end lost 0 bases, the J end lost 5 bases, and 17 bases lay between the germline ends. The CDR3 loop is CATSRDRVGGADEQYF. CDR3 coding DNA: TGTGCCACCAGCAGAGATAGGGTAGGGGGGGCTGACGAGCAGTACTTC.

V gene TRBV7-9 combines with J gene TRBJ2-5; a weak D match, TRBD2 (6 bases). This CDR3 is 15 amino acids long. CDR1 and CDR2 (germline): SEHNR, FQNEAQ (reference sequence). The V gene lost 5 bases and the J gene lost 1 base, with 14 bases spanning the gap. CDR3 sequence: CASSPVAGSQETQYF. As DNA, the CDR3 is TGTGCCAGCAGCCCTGTGGCGGGGTCCCAAGAGACCCAGTACTTC.

This clone was detected a few times. The CDR3 DNA follows: TGTGCCAGCAGTTACACAGGGCTGAGTGAAGAAAAACTGTTTTTT. This translates into CASSYTGLSEEKLFF. V is TRBV6-6 and J is TRBJ1-4; the D gene is possibly TRBD1 (6 bases). CDR3 length: 15 amino acids. Germline CDR1 is MNHNY and CDR2 is SVGAGI (reference sequence). The V end lost 2 bases, the J end lost 8 bases, and 15 bases lay between the germline ends.

The chain combines TRBV27 with TRBJ2-5, with TRBD2 matching 13 bases. This CDR3 spans 17 amino acids. Germline V gene lookup returns CDR1 MNHEY and CDR2 SMNVEV (reference sequence). Germline trimming cut 8 bases from V and 5 bases from J; bases unmatched to any gene: 14. CDR3 region: CASPEPGLAGFRETQYF. The CDR3 DNA follows: TGTGCCAGCCCCGAGCCGGGACTAGCGGGGTTTCGGGAGACCCAGTACTTC.

The rearrangement uses TRBV11-2 and TRBJ2-3; 10 bases match TRBD2. CDR3 length equals 19 residues. Germline V lookup: CDR1 SGHAT, CDR2 FQNNGV. Trimming at V came to 1 base and at J to 0 bases, leaving 10 bases not matched to a gene. The CDR3 reads CASSLGDSGGIPSTDTQYF. DNA for the CDR3: TGTGCCAGCAGCTTAGGGGATAGCGGGGGGATTCCTAGCACAGATACGCAGTATTTT.

V is TRBV2 and J is TRBJ1-2; TRBD1 matches at 7 bases. This CDR3 is built from 16 residues. Germline V CDR1 and CDR2: SNHLY, FYNNEI. V dropped 6 bases and J dropped 0; count of bases not matched to a gene: 10. The CDR3 loop reads CASSDSRQGSNYGYTF. DNA of the CDR3: TGTGCCAGCAGCGATTCCCGACAGGGTTCTAACTATGGCTACACCTTC. Variable domain in full (rest from reference TRBV2 and TRBJ1-2): EPEVTQTPSHQVTQMGQEVILRCVPISNHLYFYWYRQILGQKVEFLVSFYNNEISEKSEIFDDQFSVERPDGSNFTLKIRSTKLEDSAMYFCASSDSRQGSNYGYTFGSGTRLTVV.

This sequence joins TRBV19 and TRBJ1-6, with TRBD1 matching over 10 bases. V was pared by 6 bases and J by 8 bases, with 1 base of the junction left unmatched. Germline V lookup: CDR1 LNHDA, CDR2 SQIVND (reference sequence). The CDR3 is made up of 13 amino acids. The CDR3 reads CASRDRGDSPLHF. For the CDR3, the DNA is TGTGCCAGTAGGGACAGGGGGGATTCACCCCTCCACTTT. Based on the CDR3 plus reference TRBV19 and TRBJ1-6, the full variable domain is DGGITQSPKYLFRKEGQNVTLSCEQNLNHDAMYWYRQDPGQGLRLIYYSQIVNDFQKGDIAEGYSVSREKKESFPLTVTSAQKNPTAFYLCASRDRGDSPLHFGNGTRLTVT.

The rearrangement uses TRBV3-1 (or the pseudogene TRBV3-2) and TRBJ1-6; unclear D gene. The germline gives CDR1 LGHDT, CDR2 YNNKEL (reference sequence). There are 14 residues in the CDR3. Trimming removed 3 bases from V and 7 bases from J, with 10 bases in between. CDR3 in amino acids: CASSQVGTNSPLHF. The CDR3 nucleotides are TGTGCCAGCAGCCAGGTCGGTACCAATTCACCCCTCCACTTT.

The genes are TRBV19 and TRBJ1-2; D is ambiguous. The germline gives CDR1 LNHDA, CDR2 SQIVND (reference sequence). This CDR3 spans 13 amino acids. The V end lost 4 bases, the J end lost 1 base, and 7 bases lay between the germline ends. CDR3 sequence (DNA): TGTGCCAGTAGTACTTCCCTTAACTATGGCTACACCTTC. The encoded protein is CASSTSLNYGYTF.

The chain is built from TRBV10-3 and TRBJ2-7; D ambiguous. CDR3 length: 14 residues. Trimming left V 4 bases short and J 0 bases short, with 10 bases between. Germline V gene lookup returns CDR1 ENHRY and CDR2 SYGVKD. The CDR3 is CAISGQASSYEQYF. CDR3 bases: TGTGCCATCAGTGGACAAGCAAGCTCCTACGAGCAGTACTTC.

DNA of the CDR3: TGTGCCAGTACCCCGGGACTAGCGGGGGGCCGGGACTACAATGAGCAGTTCTTC. This codes for CASTPGLAGGRDYNEQFF. The genes are TRBV19 and TRBJ2-1; 15 nucleotides match TRBD2. J lost 3 bases, V lost 7 bases, and 10 bases had no gene match. Germline values: CDR1 LNHDA, CDR2 SQIVND (reference sequence). This CDR3 contains 18 residues.

The chain links TRBV6-1 to TRBJ1-6; a weak D match, TRBD1 (6 bases). Trimming left V 4 bases short and J 5 bases short, with 24 bases between. This CDR3 has 19 residues. Germline values: CDR1 MNHNS, CDR2 SASEGT. The CDR3 reads CASSGTQGIGGPNNSPLHF. The CDR3, as DNA: TGTGCCAGCAGTGGAACTCAGGGGATCGGAGGCCCCAATAATTCACCCCTCCACTTT.

The J gene is TRBJ2-4, the V gene TRBV7-7; D is possibly TRBD2 (6 bases). The length of the CDR3 is 13 residues. CDR1 and CDR2 from the germline V gene are SSHAT and FNYEAQ (reference sequence). With 8 bases removed from V and 7 bases from J, the gap between germline ends came to 15 bases. CDR3 protein: CASRHRGANIQYF. The CDR3 DNA sequence: TGTGCCAGCCGGCATCGCGGGGCTAACATTCAGTACTTC.

This clone has just one count. The chain uses TRBV12-3 or TRBV12-4 and TRBJ2-3; D remains ambiguous. There are 12 residues in the CDR3. Between the trimmed V and J ends, which lost 6 bases and 1 base, there was a span of 5 bases. CDR3 sequence reads: CASSPGTDTQYF. The CDR3 DNA sequence: TGTGCCAGCAGCCCAGGCACAGATACGCAGTATTTT.

This chain links TRBV7-3 with TRBJ2-3; TRBD1 is a possible D gene (6 bases). Trimming took 5 bases from V and 2 from J, leaving 17 bases between them. This CDR3 comprises 16 residues. Germline V gene data show CDR1 as SGHTA and CDR2 as FQGTGA. The CDR3 sequence: CASSPGSRGNTDTQYF. The CDR3 region has the DNA TGTGCCAGCAGCCCAGGGAGCAGGGGTAACACAGATACGCAGTATTTT.

The chain joins TRBV2 to TRBJ1-5, with D unresolved. Germline CDR1 SNHLY, CDR2 FYNNEI. The V and J ends lost 5 bases and 3 bases respectively, with 14 bases between them. The CDR3 runs to 15 residues. The CDR3 is CASSPGYGANQPQHF. The CDR3 coding sequence is TGTGCCAGCAGTCCCGGGTATGGCGCCAATCAGCCCCAGCATTTT.

The V gene is TRBV7-2, the J gene TRBJ2-7, with 8 bases identical to TRBD1. This CDR3 region has 14 residues. Germline assignment: CDR1 SGHTA and CDR2 FQGNSA. Trimming cost V 6 bases and J 4 bases; bases outside gene matches: 8. CDR3 sequence (DNA): TGTGCCAGCAGTACGGGACAGGTGGTATACGAGCAGTACTTC. Amino acid sequence: CASSTGQVVYEQYF.

The chain uses TRBV29-1 and TRBJ1-2; 11 nucleotides align to TRBD1. This CDR3 is built from 13 residues. The germline gives CDR1 SQVTM, CDR2 ANQGSEA. V was pared by 6 bases and J by 7 bases, with 7 bases of the junction left unmatched. The CDR3 spells CSVVGQGATGYTF. For the CDR3, the DNA is TGCAGCGTCGTTGGACAGGGGGCAACTGGCTACACCTTC.

The chain joins TRBV5-1 to TRBJ1-2; perhaps TRBD1 as D (5 bases). Germline CDR1 and CDR2: SGHRS and YFSETQ. This CDR3 has 15 amino acids. The V and J ends lost 0 bases and 5 bases respectively, with 14 bases between them. The DNA of the CDR3 is TGCGCCAGCAGCTTGGGGATCGAAGGGGAATATGGCTACACCTTC. It translates to CASSLGIEGEYGYTF. Filled out from reference TRBV5-1 and TRBJ1-2, the complete variable domain reads KAGVTQTPRYLIKTRGQQVTLSCSPISGHRSVSWYQQTPGQGLQFLFEYFSETQRNKGNFPGRFSGRQFSNSRSEMNVSTLELGDSALYLCASSLGIEGEYGYTFGSGTRLTVV.